These 9 T cell receptor beta chains were sequenced from one sample in a study of shared clonotypes between healthy human individuals. CD45RO-negative, CCR7-selected cells formed the naive CD8 fraction, which excluded terminally differentiated effector memory CD45RA+ cells. Profiling relied on immunoSEQ multiplex PCR, and the TCRdb table lists in-frame clones only, not all of them. The sample includes about 2.1 million clones, just under 95% of them seen just once. The sample consisted of naive CD8+ T cells from PBMCs. These receptors all come from a man aged 18-30 years in good health. Some clones in this sample may be carry-over from other donors' samples.

V usage is TRBV11-3 and J usage is TRBJ1-1; D remains ambiguous. The V gene's germline CDR1 is SGHNT and CDR2 YENEEA. V shed 5 bases and J shed 1 base, with 8 bases lying between them. The CDR3 extends over 13 amino acids. The CDR3: CASSLTPNTEAFF. CDR3 nucleotides: TGTGCCAGCAGCCTAACACCGAACACTGAAGCTTTCTTT.

The CDR3 protein is CASSPRASEAYEQYF. CDR3 DNA: TGTGCCAGCAGCCCCCGGGCTAGCGAAGCCTACGAGCAGTACTTC. The rearrangement uses TRBV27 and TRBJ2-7; D is perhaps TRBD2 (6 bases). The CDR3 runs 15 residues. Germline V gene sequence: CDR1 MNHEY, CDR2 SMNVEV (reference sequence). Trimming shortened V by 6 bases and J by 2 bases, and 17 bases separated the two germline ends.

The chain recombines TRBV27 with TRBJ2-7, with D uncertain. V was pared by 5 bases and J by 0 bases, with 14 bases between. Germline CDR1 reads MNHEY; CDR2 reads SMNVEV (reference sequence). This CDR3 is 15 amino acids long. The CDR3 reads CASSMGPNFSYEQYF. The CDR3 coding sequence is TGTGCCAGCAGTATGGGCCCTAATTTCTCCTACGAGCAGTACTTC.

With respect to this clone: The identical CDR3 is also encoded by other nucleotide sequences in the sample. The chain joins TRBV6-5 to TRBJ2-1; TRBD2 matches 7 bases. This CDR3 has 16 amino acids. Germline CDR1 and CDR2: MNHEY and SVGAGI. J was trimmed by 2 bases and V by 0 bases; bases with no gene match: 4. CDR3 coding DNA: TGTGCCAGCAGTTACTCGGCGGGAGAGGCCTACAATGAGCAGTTCTTC. Its protein product is CASSYSAGEAYNEQFF.

The chain couples TRBV7-9 to TRBJ1-2, with D unclear. This CDR3 has 16 residues. Germline V gene sequence: CDR1 SEHNR, CDR2 FQNEAQ (reference sequence). V was clipped by 2 bases and J by 6 bases, with 19 bases between them. The chain's CDR3 is CASSLFGLSAGNGYTF. CDR3 DNA: TGTGCCAGCAGCTTATTCGGACTGAGTGCGGGGAATGGCTACACCTTC.

The rearrangement joins TRBV6-6 to TRBJ1-1; no reliable D call. The CDR3 contains 13 residues. V was clipped by 2 bases and J by 0 bases, with 4 bases between them. The V gene's germline CDR1 is MNHNY and CDR2 SVGAGI (reference sequence). Written as DNA, the CDR3 is TGTGCCAGCAGTTACGTGGTGAACACTGAAGCTTTCTTT. Its protein product is CASSYVVNTEAFF.

Of note for this clone: No conserved phenylalanine or tryptophan is present at the end of the CDR3, so a read error is the likely explanation. V gene TRBV6-5 combines with J gene TRBJ2-7; D not resolved. In germline, CDR1 is MNHEY, CDR2 SVGAGI. This CDR3 region has 13 residues. The V and J ends lost 5 bases and 4 bases respectively, with 12 bases between them. The CDR3 DNA reads TGTGCCAGCAGTCCAAGTAACGGGTACGAGCAGTACCTC. The encoded protein is CASSPSNGYEQYL.

This clone was seen once. This rearrangement joins TRBV28 to TRBJ2-7, with D tentatively TRBD2 (6 bases). V gave up 6 bases and J gave up 5 bases, with 17 bases separating them. Per germline, CDR1 MDHEN and CDR2 SYDVKM. CDR3 size: 14 residues. The CDR3 region has the DNA TGTGCCAGCAGCCTTGTTGGGAGGTTGGACGAGCAGTACTTC. Protein sequence: CASSLVGRLDEQYF.

Regarding this clone: This CDR3 is also generated by other DNA sequences in the sample. The chain carries TRBV28 and TRBJ1-5; D might be TRBD1 (5 bases). In germline, CDR1 is MDHEN, CDR2 SYDVKM. CDR3 length: 15 amino acids. The V end was cut by 2 bases, the J end by 2 bases, with 10 bases between. CDR3 bases: TGTGCCAGCAGTTTAAGGGTAGGGGGCAATCAGCCCCAGCATTTT. As protein: CASSLRVGGNQPQHF. The full variable domain, rest sourced from reference TRBV28 and TRBJ1-5, is DVKVTQSSRYLVKRTGEKVFLECVQDMDHENMFWYRQDPGLGLRLIYFSYDVKMKEKGDIPEGYSVSREKKERFSLILESASTNQTSMYLCASSLRVGGNQPQHFGDGTRLSIL.